The source of this TCR beta chain is a study of blood T cell repertoires in COVID-19. About the research overall: Collection of acute and convalescent COVID-19 samples took place in the United States, Italy and Spain.

The method was immunoSEQ multiplex PCR; TCRdb's version includes in-frame clones alone and lacks a portion of them. The sample holds about 440,000 clones, 75% to 90% seen once. V lost 2 bases and J lost 5, with 7 bases in between. Germline assignment: CDR1 MNHNY and CDR2 SVGAGI (reference sequence). The CDR3 is 14 amino acids. Sequenced sample: peripheral blood. The clonotype was recovered from a woman aged 25 to 39 with acute or convalescent COVID-19. The gene calls are TRBV6-6 and TRBJ1-6; D is ambiguous. The CDR3 region is CASSYPNNNSPLHF. CDR3 sequence (DNA): TGTGCCAGCAGTTACCCCAACAATAATTCACCCCTCCACTTT.